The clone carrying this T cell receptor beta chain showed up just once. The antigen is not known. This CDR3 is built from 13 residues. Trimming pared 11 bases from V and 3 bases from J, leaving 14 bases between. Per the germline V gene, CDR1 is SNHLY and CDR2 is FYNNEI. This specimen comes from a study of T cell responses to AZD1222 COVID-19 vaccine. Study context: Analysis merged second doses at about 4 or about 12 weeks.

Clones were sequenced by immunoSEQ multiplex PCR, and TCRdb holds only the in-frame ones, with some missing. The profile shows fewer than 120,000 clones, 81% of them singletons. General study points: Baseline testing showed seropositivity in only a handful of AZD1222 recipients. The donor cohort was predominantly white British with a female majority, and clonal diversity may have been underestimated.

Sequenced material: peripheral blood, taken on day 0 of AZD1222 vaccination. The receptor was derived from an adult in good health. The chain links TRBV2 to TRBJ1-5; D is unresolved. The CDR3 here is CAGRVNNNQPQHF. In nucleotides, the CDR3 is TGTGCCGGACGGGTGAACAACAATCAGCCCCAGCATTTT.